This is a list of T cell receptor beta chains from one sample in a study of blood T cell repertoires in COVID-19. TCRdb's copy holds only in-frame clones and misses some; the assay was immunoSEQ multiplex PCR. The sample contains approximately 210,000 clones, around 88% of which appear only once. The sequencing sample was made of PBMCs or T cells enriched from blood (not recorded which). These receptors all come from a woman aged 45-60 years with acute COVID-19. Each CDR3 is given with its conserved first and last residue. The D gene is left open where the match is weak. Some rows have no size entry. The others give once, few or many, or a class for an expanded clone.

clone_size: .
d_call: .
j_call: TRBJ1-1
v_call: TRBV27
cdr3_aa: CASSLSLGGAEAFF
cdr3_nt: TGTGCCAGCAGTTTATCATTGGGAGGTGCTGAAGCTTTCTTT

clone_size: .
d_call: TRBD1
j_call: TRBJ1-1
v_call: TRBV11-2
cdr3_aa: CASSQRQGLEAFF
cdr3_nt: TGTGCCAGCAGCCAAAGACAGGGTCTCGAAGCTTTCTTT

clone_size: once
d_call: .
j_call: TRBJ1-5
v_call: TRBV10-3
cdr3_aa: CAISESLSNQPQHF
cdr3_nt: TGTGCCATCAGTGAATCACTTAGCAATCAGCCCCAGCATTTT

clone_size: .
d_call: TRBD1
j_call: TRBJ1-4
v_call: TRBV2
cdr3_aa: CASARDRGNEKLFF
cdr3_nt: TGTGCCAGCGCCCGGGACAGGGGGAATGAAAAACTGTTTTTT

clone_size: .
d_call: TRBD1
j_call: TRBJ2-2
v_call: TRBV30
cdr3_aa: CAWTLTGPGELFF
cdr3_nt: TGTGCCTGGACCCTGACAGGGCCCGGGGAGCTGTTTTTT

clone_size: .
d_call: .
j_call: TRBJ1-2
v_call: TRBV5-8
cdr3_aa: CASSFNSGAGGYGYTF
cdr3_nt: TGTGCCAGCAGCTTCAATTCAGGGGCCGGCGGCTATGGCTACACCTTC

clone_size: .
d_call: .
j_call: TRBJ1-5
v_call: TRBV18
cdr3_aa: CASSPEVLNQPQHF
cdr3_nt: TGTGCCAGCTCACCGGAGGTTTTGAATCAGCCCCAGCATTTT

clone_size: .
d_call: .
j_call: TRBJ1-5
v_call: TRBV29-1
cdr3_aa: CSVASGLNQPQHF
cdr3_nt: TGCAGCGTTGCATCCGGGTTGAATCAGCCCCAGCATTTT

clone_size: few
d_call: TRBD1
j_call: TRBJ1-6
v_call: TRBV5-1
cdr3_aa: CASSYGQGSPLHF
cdr3_nt: TGCGCCAGCAGCTACGGACAGGGTTCACCCCTCCACTTT

clone_size: once
d_call: TRBD2
j_call: TRBJ2-7
v_call: TRBV5-1
cdr3_aa: CASSLAGDGYEQYF
cdr3_nt: TGCGCCAGCAGTCTGGCGGGAGATGGCTACGAGCAGTACTTC

clone_size: once
d_call: TRBD2
j_call: TRBJ2-1
v_call: TRBV30
cdr3_aa: CAWSRKRGYNEQFF
cdr3_nt: TGTGCCTGGAGTCGCAAGCGGGGCTACAATGAGCAGTTCTTC

clone_size: .
d_call: .
j_call: TRBJ2-3
v_call: TRBV5-1
cdr3_aa: CASNTPPGDTQYF
cdr3_nt: TGCGCCAGCAACACCCCTCCCGGGGATACGCAGTATTTT

clone_size: .
d_call: TRBD1
j_call: TRBJ1-1
v_call: TRBV12-3/TRBV12-4
cdr3_aa: CASSHDRDTEAFF
cdr3_nt: TGTGCCAGCAGCCATGACAGGGACACTGAAGCTTTCTTT

clone_size: .
d_call: .
j_call: TRBJ1-1
v_call: TRBV5-1
cdr3_aa: CASSLTTMNTEAFF
cdr3_nt: TGCGCCAGCAGCTTGACGACAATGAACACTGAAGCTTTCTTT

clone_size: .
d_call: TRBD2
j_call: TRBJ2-3
v_call: TRBV28
cdr3_aa: CASSFGLAADTQYF
cdr3_nt: TGTGCCAGCAGTTTCGGACTAGCGGCAGATACGCAGTATTTT

clone_size: .
d_call: .
j_call: TRBJ2-7
v_call: TRBV3-1/TRBV3-2
cdr3_aa: CASSQDTGSSYEQYF
cdr3_nt: TGTGCCAGCAGCCAAGATACCGGTAGCTCCTACGAGCAGTACTTC

clone_size: .
d_call: .
j_call: TRBJ1-1
v_call: TRBV14
cdr3_aa: CASSQERAGLGTEAFF
cdr3_nt: TGTGCCAGCAGCCAAGAACGAGCAGGGTTGGGCACTGAAGCTTTCTTT

clone_size: .
d_call: TRBD1
j_call: TRBJ2-1
v_call: TRBV9
cdr3_aa: CASSVVGTDNEQFF
cdr3_nt: TGTGCCAGCAGCGTAGTAGGGACAGATAATGAGCAGTTCTTC